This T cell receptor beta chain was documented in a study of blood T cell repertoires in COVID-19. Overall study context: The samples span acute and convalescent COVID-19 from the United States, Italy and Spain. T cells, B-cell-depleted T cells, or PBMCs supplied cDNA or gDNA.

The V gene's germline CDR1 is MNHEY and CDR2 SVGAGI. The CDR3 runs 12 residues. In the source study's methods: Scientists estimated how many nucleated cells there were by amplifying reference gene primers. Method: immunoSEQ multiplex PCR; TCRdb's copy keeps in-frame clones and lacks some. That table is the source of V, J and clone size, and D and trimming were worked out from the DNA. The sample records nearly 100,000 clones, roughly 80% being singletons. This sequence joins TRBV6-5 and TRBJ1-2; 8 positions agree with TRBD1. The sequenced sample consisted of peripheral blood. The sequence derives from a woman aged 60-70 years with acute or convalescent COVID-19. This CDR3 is CATLTGGGGYTF. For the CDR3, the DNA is TGTGCTACGCTAACAGGGGGGGGCGGCTACACCTTC.